This T cell receptor (beta chain) was retrieved from a study of blood T cells in healthy people across ages. Study-level results: The CMV status of each donor remained undetermined, and this could have confounded shifts in expanded clonotypes.

V lost 3 bases and J lost 8; bases outside the gene matches: 5. This CDR3 contains 14 residues. Germline-derived CDR1 and CDR2 are SGHRS and YFSETQ. Primed by a sample-barcoded 5' primer and a J-beta primer mix, a second PCR proceeded for about 7 to 12 cycles. MiXCR was run by TCRdb on the 5' RACE reads, yielding one entry per CDR3 protein. The sample has 750,000 to 850,000 distinct CDR3 sequences, 25% seen once. Remarks on this clonotype: Its antigen is as yet unknown.

The sample was also reused in another study, on T cells of mothers and their children.

The sequence was obtained from a boy younger than 18 in good health. The rearrangement links TRBV5-1 to TRBJ2-1; 10 bases align to TRBD2. Sequencing used blood. The CDR3 is CASSWSSGSDEQFF. The CDR3 DNA is TGCGCCAGCAGCTGGTCTAGCGGGAGTGATGAGCAGTTCTTC.